This T cell receptor beta chain emerged from a study of blood T cells in healthy people across ages. Findings and limits, study-wide: Measured against age, TCR beta diversity per million T cells decreased in a roughly linear manner.

Sample-barcoded 5' priming and a J-beta primer mix drove a second PCR of about 6 to 12 cycles. The template-switch adaptor was a 5' adaptor with 12 random nucleotides. It tagged each cDNA molecule. One entry per CDR3 protein results from TCRdb running MiXCR on the 5' RACE reads. The sample lists approximately 1,000,000 distinct CDR3 sequences, 35% to 45% occurring once. To note about this clonotype: Its cognate antigen is unknown.

This CDR3 has 13 amino acids. Germline V CDR1 and CDR2: LGHDT, YNNKEL (reference sequence). V lost 5 bases to trimming and J lost 6 bases, with 13 bases between them. Sequencing was carried out using blood. The TCR originated in a man between 18 and 29 years old in good health. The chain employs TRBV3-1 and TRBJ1-1, with TRBD1 as a possible D gene (5 bases). The CDR3 bases are TGTGCCAGCAGCACCCGACAGTACTCTGAAGCTTTCTTT. Protein: CASSTRQYSEAFF.